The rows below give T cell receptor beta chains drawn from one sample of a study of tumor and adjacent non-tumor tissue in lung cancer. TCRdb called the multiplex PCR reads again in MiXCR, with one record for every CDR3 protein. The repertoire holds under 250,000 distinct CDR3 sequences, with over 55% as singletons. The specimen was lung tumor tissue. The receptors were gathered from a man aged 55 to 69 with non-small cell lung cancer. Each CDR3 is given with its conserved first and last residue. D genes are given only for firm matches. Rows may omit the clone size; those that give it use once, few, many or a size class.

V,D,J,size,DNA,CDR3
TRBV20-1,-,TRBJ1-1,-,TGCAGTGCTAGAGAACAGGGTGCCACTGAAGCTTCCTTT,CSAREQGATEASF
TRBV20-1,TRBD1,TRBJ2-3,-,TGCAGTGCTAGAGATCCCAGGGGGCGGACAGATACGCAGTATTTT,CSARDPRGRTDTQYF
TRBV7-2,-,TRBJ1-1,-,TGTGCCAGCAGCGAATGCTGGGACTACACTGAAGCTTTCTTT,CASSECWDYTEAFF
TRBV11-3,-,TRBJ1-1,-,TGTGCCAGCATGTCACGGATAGGGAACACTGAAGCTTTCTTT,CASMSRIGNTEAFF
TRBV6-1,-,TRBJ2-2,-,TGTGCCAGCAGTGAAAGGGGGGTTGAGAACACCGGGGAGCTGTTTTTT,CASSERGVENTGELFF
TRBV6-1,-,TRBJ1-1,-,TGTGCCAGCAGTAACCTGGGCGCGTACACTGAAGCTTTCTTT,CASSNLGAYTEAFF
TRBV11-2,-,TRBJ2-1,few,TGTGCCAGCAGCTTAGTCGCTAGCGCGACCTACAATGAGCAGTTCTTC,CASSLVASATYNEQFF
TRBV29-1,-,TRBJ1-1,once,TGCAGCGTTCGACCAGCTATGAACACTGAAGCCTTCTTT,CSVRPAMNTEAFF
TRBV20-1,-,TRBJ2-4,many,TGCAGTGCTTCAACGTCTCGGGGAAACATTCAGTACTTC,CSASTSRGNIQYF
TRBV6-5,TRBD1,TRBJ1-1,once,TGTGCCAGCGGTTGGGGACAGCAACTGAACACTGAAGCTTTCTTT,CASGWGQQLNTEAFF
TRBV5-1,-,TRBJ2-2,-,TGCGCCAGCGGCCCGTTACCCGACACCGGGGAGCTGTTTTTT,CASGPLPDTGELFF
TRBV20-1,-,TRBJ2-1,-,TGCAGTGCTAGAGCACGGGGTAGCGGACACAATGAGCAGTTCTTC,CSARARGSGHNEQFF
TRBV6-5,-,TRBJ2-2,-,TGTGCCAGCAGTTGGCGGGGGCGGGTCACCGGGGAGCTGTTTTTT,CASSWRGRVTGELFF
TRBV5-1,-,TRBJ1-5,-,TGCGCCAGCAGCTTGGATCCAGGACTTAATCAGCCCCAGCATTTT,CASSLDPGLNQPQHF
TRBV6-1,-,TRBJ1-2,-,TGTTCGGCGAGGGAGAATGGCTACACATTC,CSARENGYTF
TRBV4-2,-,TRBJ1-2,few,TGTGCCAGCAGCCAAGGAGAGACTTCTAACTATGGCTACACCTTC,CASSQGETSNYGYTF
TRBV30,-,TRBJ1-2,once,TGTGCCTGGAGTCCATTTTGGACATCGATAAACTATGGCTACACCTTC,CAWSPFWTSINYGYTF
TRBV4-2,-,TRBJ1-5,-,TGTGTCAGCAGCCAAGATGGGGAGGGGACTATAGTGAATCAGCCCCAGCATTTT,CVSSQDGEGTIVNQPQHF
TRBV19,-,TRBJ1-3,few,TGTGCCAGTAGTAAAATACTAAGGCCTGGAAACACCATATATTTT,CASSKILRPGNTIYF
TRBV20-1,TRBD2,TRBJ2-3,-,TGCAGTGCTCTAGCGGGGGGTCTCACAGATACGCAGTATTTT,CSALAGGLTDTQYF
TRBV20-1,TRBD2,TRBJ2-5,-,TGCAGTGCTAGACCGTTATCTAGCGGTGGACAAGGGACCCAGTACTTC,CSARPLSSGGQGTQYF
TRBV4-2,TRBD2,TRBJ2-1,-,TGTGCCAGCAGCCAAGTGGGGGGGGTTTCGATCTCTAGCTCCTACAATGAGCAGTTCTTC,CASSQVGGVSISSSYNEQFF
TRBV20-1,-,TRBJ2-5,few,TGCAGTGCTAGAGATCTGGGGGCTGAGAATGTGTACCAAGAGACCCAGTACTTC,CSARDLGAENVYQETQYF
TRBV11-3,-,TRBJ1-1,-,TGTACCAGTAGCTTAGTGGCGGGGCGGCACACTGAAGCTTTCTTT,CTSSLVAGRHTEAFF
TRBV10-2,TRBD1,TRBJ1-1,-,TGCGCCAGCGGACCCCCGGTGGGACAGGGGGAGGCTGAAGCTTTCTTT,CASGPPVGQGEAEAFF
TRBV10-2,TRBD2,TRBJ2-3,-,TGCGCCAGCAGTGCGCTAGCGGGAGCCGGAGATACGCGGTATTTT,CASSALAGAGDTRYF
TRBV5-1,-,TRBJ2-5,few,TGCGCCAGCAGAAGGGCGGCGGGGATCCAAGAGACCCAGTACTTC,CASRRAAGIQETQYF
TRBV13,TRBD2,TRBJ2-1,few,TGTGCCAGCAGGATTTACGGGGGGGCTTACAATGAGCAGTTCTTC,CASRIYGGAYNEQFF
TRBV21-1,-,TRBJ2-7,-,TGTGCCAGCGTTAACGAGCAGTACTTC,CASVNEQYF
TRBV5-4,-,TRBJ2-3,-,TGTGCCAGCAGCTTTGGGACGGCTCACACAAATACGCATTATTTT,CASSFGTAHTNTHYF
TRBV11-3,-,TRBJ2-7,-,TGTACCAGCAGCCCCTCCCACCTGGGGGGTCTAGGCTACGAGCAGTACTTC,CTSSPSHLGGLGYEQYF
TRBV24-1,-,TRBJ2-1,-,TGTGCCATCGCAGATCAAGAGACCCAGTTCTTC,CAIADQETQFF
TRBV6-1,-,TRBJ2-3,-,TGTGCCAGCAGGACAAGGGCGGTCGGGGGCACAGATACGCAGTTTTTT,CASRTRAVGGTDTQFF
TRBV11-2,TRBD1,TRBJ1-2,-,TGTGTCAGCAGTTTCGACAGGGCGTTTGACTACACCTTC,CVSSFDRAFDYTF
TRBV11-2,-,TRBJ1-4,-,TGTGCCAGCAGCGAAACAGAGGCCAGTAATGAAAAACTGTTTTTT,CASSETEASNEKLFF
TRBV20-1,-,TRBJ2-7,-,TGCAGTGCTAGAGGACACCACTACGGGCATTACTTC,CSARGHHYGHYF
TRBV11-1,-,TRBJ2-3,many,TGTGCCAGCAGCTTATCAAGGGTAGATACGCAGTATTTT,CASSLSRVDTQYF
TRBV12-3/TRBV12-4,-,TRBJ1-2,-,TGTGTCAACAGTTTTCAGAGAACTAACTATGGCTACACCTTC,CVNSFQRTNYGYTF
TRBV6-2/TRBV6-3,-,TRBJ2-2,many,TGTGCCAGCAGAAGAGGGAACACCGGGGAGCTGTTTTTT,CASRRGNTGELFF
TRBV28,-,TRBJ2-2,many,TGTGCCAGCAGTTTGCGGGGCGGTTACACCGGGGAGCTGTTTTTT,CASSLRGGYTGELFF
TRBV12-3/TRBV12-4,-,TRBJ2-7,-,TGTGCCAGTAGGGAACTGAACTCCTACGAGCAGTACTTC,CASRELNSYEQYF
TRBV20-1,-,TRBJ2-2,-,TGCAGTGCTCCGCCGGGGGCCAAGGGGGAGCTGTTTTTT,CSAPPGAKGELFF
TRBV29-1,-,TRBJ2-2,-,TGCAGCGTCCGTAAGGGACAAAGCGGGGAGCCGTTTTTT,CSVRKGQSGEPFF
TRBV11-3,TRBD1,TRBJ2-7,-,TGTGCCAACAGTCAAGAGGGGACCGGACAGGGACTCTACGAGCAATACTTC,CANSQEGTGQGLYEQYF
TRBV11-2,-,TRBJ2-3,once,TGTGCCAGCAGCGCCTCCCTACTAGTGGGTGGGCCTGGGGATACGCAGTATTTT,CASSASLLVGGPGDTQYF
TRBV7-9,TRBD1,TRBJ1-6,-,TGTGCCAGCAGCACCGGGACAGGGAGATCACGCCTCCACTTT,CASSTGTGRSRLHF
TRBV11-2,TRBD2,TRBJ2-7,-,TGTGCCAGTAGCTCCGTGGCACTAGCGTGGTGGGGCTACGAGCAGTACTTC,CASSSVALAWWGYEQYF
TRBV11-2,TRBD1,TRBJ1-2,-,TGTGCCAGCAGTATACGAGGGGGCATTAGAGGCTACACCTTC,CASSIRGGIRGYTF
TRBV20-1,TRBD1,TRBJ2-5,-,TGCAGTGCTCGCACCAGGACAGGGGCCCTCCAAGAGACTCAGCACTTC,CSARTRTGALQETQHF
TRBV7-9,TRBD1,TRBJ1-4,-,TGTGCCAGCAGCTTCACAGGGGTCGATGAAAAACTGTTTTTT,CASSFTGVDEKLFF
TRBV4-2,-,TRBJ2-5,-,TGTGCCAGCAGCCAAGATCGAGGTGGAGAGACCCAGTACTTC,CASSQDRGGETQYF
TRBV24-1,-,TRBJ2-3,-,TGTGCCACATCGGGCGAGGGCACAGATACGCAGTATTTT,CATSGEGTDTQYF
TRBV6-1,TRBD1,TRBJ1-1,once,TGTGCCAGCAGTGAGCAGAGAGGAACAGGGGTCACTGAAGCTTTCTTT,CASSEQRGTGVTEAFF
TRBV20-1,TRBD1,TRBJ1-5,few,TGCAGTGCTAGGACAGGGGATCAGCCCCAGCATTTT,CSARTGDQPQHF
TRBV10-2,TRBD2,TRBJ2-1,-,TGCGCCAGCAGGGGTCACGGGGGGTACATTGAGCAGTTCTTC,CASRGHGGYIEQFF
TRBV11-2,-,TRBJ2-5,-,TGTGTCAGCAGCTTTTTCGCTGAAGAGACCCAGTACTTC,CVSSFFAEETQYF